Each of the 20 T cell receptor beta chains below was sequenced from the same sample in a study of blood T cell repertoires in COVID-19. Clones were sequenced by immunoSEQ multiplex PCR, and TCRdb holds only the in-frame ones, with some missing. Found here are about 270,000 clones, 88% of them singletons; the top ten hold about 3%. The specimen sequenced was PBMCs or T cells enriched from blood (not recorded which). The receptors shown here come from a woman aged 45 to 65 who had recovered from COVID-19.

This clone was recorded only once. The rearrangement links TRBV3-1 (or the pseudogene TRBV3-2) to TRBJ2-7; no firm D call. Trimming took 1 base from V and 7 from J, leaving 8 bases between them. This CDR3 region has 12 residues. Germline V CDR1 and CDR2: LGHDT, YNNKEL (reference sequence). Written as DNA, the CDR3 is TGTGCCAGCAGCCAAGGGGTGCGGGAGCAGTACTTC. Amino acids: CASSQGVREQYF.

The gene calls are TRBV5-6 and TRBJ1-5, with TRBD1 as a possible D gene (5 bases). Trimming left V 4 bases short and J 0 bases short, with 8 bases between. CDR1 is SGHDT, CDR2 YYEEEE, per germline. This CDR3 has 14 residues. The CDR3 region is CASSGGYSNQPQHF. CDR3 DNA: TGTGCCAGCAGCGGGGGGTATAGCAATCAGCCCCAGCATTTT. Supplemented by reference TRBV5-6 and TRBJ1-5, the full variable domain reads DAGVTQSPTHLIKTRGQQVTLRCSPKSGHDTVSWYQQALGQGPQFIFQYYEEEERQRGNFPDRFSGHQFPNYSSELNVNALLLGDSALYLCASSGGYSNQPQHFGDGTRLSIL.

CDR3 loop: CASSVGEGAGNTIYF. As DNA, the CDR3 is TGTGCCAGCAGCGTAGGAGAAGGGGCGGGAAACACCATATATTTT. V gene TRBV9 combines with J gene TRBJ1-3, with a possible D match to TRBD1 (5 bases). Trimming stripped 0 bases from V and 4 bases from J, with 11 bases between. The CDR3 is 15 residues long. In germline, CDR1 is SGDLS, CDR2 YYNGEE.

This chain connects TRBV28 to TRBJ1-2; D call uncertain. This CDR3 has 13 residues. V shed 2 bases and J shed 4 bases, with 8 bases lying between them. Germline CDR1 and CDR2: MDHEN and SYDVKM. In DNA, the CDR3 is TGTGCCAGCAGTTTAGATGGAGGCTATGGCTACACCTTC. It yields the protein CASSLDGGYGYTF.

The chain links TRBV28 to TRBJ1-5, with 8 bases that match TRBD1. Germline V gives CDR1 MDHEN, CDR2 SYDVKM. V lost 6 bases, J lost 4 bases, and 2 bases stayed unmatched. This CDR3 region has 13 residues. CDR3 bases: TGTGCCAGCAGGGGACAGGTGAATCAGCCCCAGCATTTT. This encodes CASRGQVNQPQHF.

CDR3 coding DNA: TGTGCCAGCAGTCCAGGGGACAACTCTGGAAACACCATATATTTT. Protein product: CASSPGDNSGNTIYF. J is TRBJ1-3 and V is TRBV28; D is perhaps TRBD1 (6 bases). CDR1 and CDR2 (germline): MDHEN, SYDVKM. The CDR3 totals 15 residues. Trimming took off 5 bases at V and 0 bases at J, with 11 bases between the two ends.

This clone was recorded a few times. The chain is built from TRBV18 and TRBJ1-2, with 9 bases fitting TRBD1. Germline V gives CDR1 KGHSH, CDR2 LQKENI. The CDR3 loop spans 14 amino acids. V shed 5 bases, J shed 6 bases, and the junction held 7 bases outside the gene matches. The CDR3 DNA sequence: TGTGCCAGCTCATCCAGGACAGGGGAAAATGGCTACACCTTC. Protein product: CASSSRTGENGYTF.

CDR3 nucleotides: TGCGCCAGCAGCCAAGAGTCGGGACTAGCGGGAGGTAACCAAGAGACCCAGTACTTC. This sequence encodes CASSQESGLAGGNQETQYF. The V and J genes are TRBV4-3 and TRBJ2-5; TRBD2 aligns across 15 bases. The trim removed 0 bases at V and 0 bases at J, leaving 5 bases unmatched. There are 19 residues in the CDR3. In germline, CDR1 is LGHNA, CDR2 YSLEER.

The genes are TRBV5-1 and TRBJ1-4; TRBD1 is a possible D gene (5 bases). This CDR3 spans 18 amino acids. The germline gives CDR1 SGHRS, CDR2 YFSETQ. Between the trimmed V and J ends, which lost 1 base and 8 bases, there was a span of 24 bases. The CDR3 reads CASSLNGQGGLRPEKLFF. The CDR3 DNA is TGCGCCAGCAGCTTGAATGGTCAGGGAGGTCTCAGGCCCGAAAAACTGTTTTTT.

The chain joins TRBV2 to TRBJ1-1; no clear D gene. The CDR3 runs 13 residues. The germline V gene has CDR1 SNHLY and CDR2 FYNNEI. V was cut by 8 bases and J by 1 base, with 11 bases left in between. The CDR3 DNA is TGTGCCAGCGATGATCCGGGGAACACTGAAGCTTTCTTT. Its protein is CASDDPGNTEAFF.

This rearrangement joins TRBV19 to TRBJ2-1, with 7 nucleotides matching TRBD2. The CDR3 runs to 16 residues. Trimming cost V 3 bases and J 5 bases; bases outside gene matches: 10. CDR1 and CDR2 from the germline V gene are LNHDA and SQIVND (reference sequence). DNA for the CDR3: TGTGCCAGTAGTATGGCGGGCGGGAGACTTAACAATGAGCAGTTCTTC. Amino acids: CASSMAGGRLNNEQFF. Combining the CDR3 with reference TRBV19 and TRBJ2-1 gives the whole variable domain DGGITQSPKYLFRKEGQNVTLSCEQNLNHDAMYWYRQDPGQGLRLIYYSQIVNDFQKGDIAEGYSVSREKKESFPLTVTSAQKNPTAFYLCASSMAGGRLNNEQFFGPGTRLTVL.

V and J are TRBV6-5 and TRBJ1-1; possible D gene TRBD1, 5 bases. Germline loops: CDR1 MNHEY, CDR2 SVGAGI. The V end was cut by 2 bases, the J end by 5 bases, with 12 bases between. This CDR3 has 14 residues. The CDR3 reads CASSYGGGWTEAFF. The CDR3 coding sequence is TGTGCCAGCAGTTACGGCGGGGGTTGGACTGAAGCTTTCTTT.

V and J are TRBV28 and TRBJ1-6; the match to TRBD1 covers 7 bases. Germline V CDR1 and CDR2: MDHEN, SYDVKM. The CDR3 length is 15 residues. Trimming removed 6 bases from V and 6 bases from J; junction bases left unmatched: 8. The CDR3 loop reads CASRVQGMSNSPLHF. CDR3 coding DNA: TGTGCCAGCAGGGTACAGGGGATGAGTAATTCACCCCTCCACTTT.

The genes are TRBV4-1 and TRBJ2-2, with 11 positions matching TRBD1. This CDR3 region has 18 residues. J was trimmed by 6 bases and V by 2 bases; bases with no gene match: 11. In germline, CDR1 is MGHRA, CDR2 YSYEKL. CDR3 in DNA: TGCGCCAGCAGCCAATCCGTTTCCGGGACAGGGGGGTCCGGGGAGCTGTTTTTT. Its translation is CASSQSVSGTGGSGELFF.

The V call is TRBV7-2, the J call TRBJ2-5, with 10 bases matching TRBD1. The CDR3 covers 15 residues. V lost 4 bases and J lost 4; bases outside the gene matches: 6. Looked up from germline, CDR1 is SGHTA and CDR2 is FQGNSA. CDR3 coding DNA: TGTGCCAGCAGCTGGACAGGGGGGGAACGAGAGACCCAGTACTTC. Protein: CASSWTGGERETQYF. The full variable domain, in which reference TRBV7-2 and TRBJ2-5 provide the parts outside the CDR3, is GAGVSQSPSNKVTEKGKDVELRCDPISGHTALYWYRQSLGQGLEFLIYFQGNSAPDKSGLPSDRFSAERTGGSVSTLTIQRTQQEDSAVYLCASSWTGGERETQYFGPGTRLLVL.

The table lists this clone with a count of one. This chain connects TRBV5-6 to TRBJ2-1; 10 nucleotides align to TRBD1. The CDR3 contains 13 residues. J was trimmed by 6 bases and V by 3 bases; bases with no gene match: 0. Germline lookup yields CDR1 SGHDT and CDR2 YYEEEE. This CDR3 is CASSWTGGNEQFF. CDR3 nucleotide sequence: TGTGCCAGCAGCTGGACAGGGGGCAATGAGCAGTTCTTC.

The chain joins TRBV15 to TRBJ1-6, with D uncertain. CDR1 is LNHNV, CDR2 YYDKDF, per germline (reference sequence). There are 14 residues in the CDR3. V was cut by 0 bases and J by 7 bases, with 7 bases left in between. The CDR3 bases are TGTGCCACCAGCAGAGATCAAGAGAATTCACCCCTCCACTTT. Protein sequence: CATSRDQENSPLHF.

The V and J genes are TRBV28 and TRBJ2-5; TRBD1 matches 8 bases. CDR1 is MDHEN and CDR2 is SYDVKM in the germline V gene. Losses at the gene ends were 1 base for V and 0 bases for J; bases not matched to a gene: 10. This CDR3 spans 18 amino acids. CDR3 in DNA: TGTGCCAGCAGTTTATTAGGGGGGACAGGCCGGTACCAAGAGACCCAGTACTTC. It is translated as CASSLLGGTGRYQETQYF.

In nucleotides, the CDR3 is TGCGCCAGCAGCTTCGAGACAGGGGGCGGGTATGGCTACACCTTC. Translated: CASSFETGGGYGYTF. V and J are TRBV5-1 and TRBJ1-2; 10 positions agree with TRBD1. V gave up 2 bases and J gave up 5 bases; unmatched junction bases: 6. The germline V gene has CDR1 SGHRS and CDR2 YFSETQ. CDR3 length equals 15 residues.

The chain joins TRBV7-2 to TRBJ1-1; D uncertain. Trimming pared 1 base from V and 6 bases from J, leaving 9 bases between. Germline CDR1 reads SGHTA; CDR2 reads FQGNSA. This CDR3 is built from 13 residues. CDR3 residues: CASSLDPRAEAFF. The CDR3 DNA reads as TGTGCCAGCAGCTTAGATCCCCGGGCTGAAGCTTTCTTT.